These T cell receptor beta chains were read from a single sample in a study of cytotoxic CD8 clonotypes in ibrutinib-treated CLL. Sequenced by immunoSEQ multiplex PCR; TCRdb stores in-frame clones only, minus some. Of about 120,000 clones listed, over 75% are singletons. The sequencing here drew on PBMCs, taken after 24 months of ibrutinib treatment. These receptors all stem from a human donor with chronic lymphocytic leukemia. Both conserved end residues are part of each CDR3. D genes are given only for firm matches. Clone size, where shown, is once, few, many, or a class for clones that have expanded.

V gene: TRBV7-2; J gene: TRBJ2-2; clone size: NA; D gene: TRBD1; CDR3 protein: CASSFHPDRVASGELFF; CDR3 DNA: TGTGCCAGCAGCTTCCACCCGGACAGGGTGGCATCAGGGGAGCTGTTTTTT
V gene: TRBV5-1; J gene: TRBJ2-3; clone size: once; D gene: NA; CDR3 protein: CASSPWPAGGEFADTQYF; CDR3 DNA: TGCGCCAGCAGCCCATGGCCGGCAGGTGGGGAATTTGCAGATACGCAGTATTTT
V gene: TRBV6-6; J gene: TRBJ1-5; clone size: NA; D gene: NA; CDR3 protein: CASSFTVRLDQPQHF; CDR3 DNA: TGTGCCAGCAGTTTCACTGTTCGCTTAGATCAGCCCCAGCATTTT
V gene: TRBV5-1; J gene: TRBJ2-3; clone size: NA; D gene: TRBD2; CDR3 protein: CASRLRGGSQDTQYF; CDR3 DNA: TGCGCCAGCAGGTTGCGGGGAGGGAGTCAAGATACGCAGTATTTT
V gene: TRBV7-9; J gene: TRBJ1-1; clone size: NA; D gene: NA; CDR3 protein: CASSQGRDGRAFF; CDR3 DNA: TGTGCCAGCAGCCAGGGACGGGACGGGAGAGCTTTCTTT
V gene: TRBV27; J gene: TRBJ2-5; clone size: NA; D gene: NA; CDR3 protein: CASSPRLGSRQETQYF; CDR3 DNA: TGTGCCAGCAGTCCCCGACTGGGCAGTAGGCAAGAGACCCAGTACTTC
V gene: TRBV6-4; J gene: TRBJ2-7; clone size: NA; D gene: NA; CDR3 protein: CASSPGPRSNEQYF; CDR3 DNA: TGTGCCAGCAGTCCGGGACCGAGGTCCAACGAGCAGTACTTC
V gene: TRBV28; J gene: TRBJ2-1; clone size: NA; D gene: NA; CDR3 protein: CASSLFGSRGDNEQFF; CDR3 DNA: TGTGCCAGCAGTTTATTCGGGTCAAGAGGGGACAATGAGCAGTTCTTC
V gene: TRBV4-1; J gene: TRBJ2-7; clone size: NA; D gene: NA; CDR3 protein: CASSQGTWASYEQYF; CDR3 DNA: TGCGCCAGCAGCCAAGGGACATGGGCCTCCTACGAGCAGTACTTC
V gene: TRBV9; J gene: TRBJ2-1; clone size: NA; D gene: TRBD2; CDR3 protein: CASSEVAGEYNEQFF; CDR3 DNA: TGTGCCAGCAGCGAAGTAGCGGGAGAGTACAATGAGCAGTTCTTC
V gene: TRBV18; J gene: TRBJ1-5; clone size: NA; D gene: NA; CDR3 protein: CASSQGKGGQPQHF; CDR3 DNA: TGTGCCAGCTCACAAGGAAAGGGCGGTCAGCCCCAGCATTTT
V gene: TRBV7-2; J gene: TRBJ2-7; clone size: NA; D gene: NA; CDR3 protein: CASSPTGTYEQYF; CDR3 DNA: TGTGCCAGCAGCCCGACAGGAACCTACGAGCAGTACTTC
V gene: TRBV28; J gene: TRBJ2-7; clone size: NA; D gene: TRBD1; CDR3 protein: CASKPWDSRYEQYF; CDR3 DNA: TGTGCCAGCAAGCCTTGGGACAGTCGGTACGAGCAGTACTTC
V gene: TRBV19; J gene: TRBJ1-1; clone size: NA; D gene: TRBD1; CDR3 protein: CASIRQGTPAEAFF; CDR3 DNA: TGTGCCAGTATAAGACAGGGGACCCCCGCTGAAGCTTTCTTT
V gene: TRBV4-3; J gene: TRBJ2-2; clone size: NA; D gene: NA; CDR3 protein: CASSQDSTGELFF; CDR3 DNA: TGCGCCAGCAGCCAAGATTCGACCGGGGAGCTGTTTTTT
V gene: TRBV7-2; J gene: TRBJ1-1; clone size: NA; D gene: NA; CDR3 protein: CASSPRFPGTEAFF; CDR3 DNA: TGTGCCAGCAGCCCCCGATTCCCAGGGACTGAAGCTTTCTTT
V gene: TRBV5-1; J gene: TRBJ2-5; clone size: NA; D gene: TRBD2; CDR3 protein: CASSFLAGGQETQYF; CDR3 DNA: TGCGCCAGCAGCTTCCTAGCGGGGGGGCAAGAGACCCAGTACTTC
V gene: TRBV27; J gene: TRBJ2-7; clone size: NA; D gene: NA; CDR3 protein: CASSLSGTYREQYF; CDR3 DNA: TGTGCCAGCAGTTTATCCGGGACCTACCGCGAGCAGTACTTC
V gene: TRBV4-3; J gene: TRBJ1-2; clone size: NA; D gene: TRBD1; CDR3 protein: CASSHPGTGAYGYTF; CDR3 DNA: TGCGCCAGCAGCCACCCCGGGACAGGGGCCTATGGCTACACCTTC
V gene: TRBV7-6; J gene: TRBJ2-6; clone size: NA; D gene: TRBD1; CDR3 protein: CASSLNVQGATGANVLTF; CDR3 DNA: TGTGCCAGCAGCTTAAATGTGCAGGGGGCAACTGGGGCCAACGTCCTGACTTTC
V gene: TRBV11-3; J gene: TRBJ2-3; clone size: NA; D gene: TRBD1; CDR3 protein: CASSSGTGGPDTQYF; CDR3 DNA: TGTGCCAGCAGCTCCGGGACAGGGGGCCCAGATACGCAGTATTTT
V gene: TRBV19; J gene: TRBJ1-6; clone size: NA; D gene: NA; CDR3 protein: CASSRQYQGNSPLHF; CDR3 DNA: TGTGCCAGTAGCCGACAGTACCAGGGGAATTCACCCCTCCACTTT
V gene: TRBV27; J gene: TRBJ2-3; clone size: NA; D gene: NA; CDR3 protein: CASSLEGGPYTDTQYF; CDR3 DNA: TGTGCCAGCAGTTTAGAAGGCGGGCCGTACACAGATACGCAGTATTTT
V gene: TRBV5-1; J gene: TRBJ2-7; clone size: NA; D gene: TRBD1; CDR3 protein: CASSFGTGNYEQYF; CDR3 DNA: TGCGCCAGCAGCTTCGGGACAGGGAACTACGAGCAGTACTTC
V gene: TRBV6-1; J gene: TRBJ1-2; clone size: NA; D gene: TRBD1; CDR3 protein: CARQGQGVLGYTF; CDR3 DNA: TGTGCCAGGCAGGGACAGGGGGTTTTGGGCTACACCTTC
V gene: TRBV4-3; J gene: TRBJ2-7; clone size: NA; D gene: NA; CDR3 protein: CASSLGVTGYEQYF; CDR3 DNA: TGCGCCAGCAGTCTTGGGGTTACAGGATACGAGCAGTACTTC
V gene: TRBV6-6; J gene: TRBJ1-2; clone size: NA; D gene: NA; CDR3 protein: CASSYLEVQGYTF; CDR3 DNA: TGTGCCAGCAGTTACTTGGAGGTTCAGGGCTACACCTTC
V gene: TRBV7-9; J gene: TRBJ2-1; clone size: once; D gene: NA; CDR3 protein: CASSSGDLRGKQFF; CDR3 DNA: TGTGCCAGCAGCTCCGGGGACCTCCGAGGGAAGCAGTTCTTC
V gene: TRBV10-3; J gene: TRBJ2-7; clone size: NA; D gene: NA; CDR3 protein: CAISDGSGGGFSEQYF; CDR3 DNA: TGTGCCATCAGTGATGGGTCCGGGGGCGGTTTCTCCGAGCAGTACTTC
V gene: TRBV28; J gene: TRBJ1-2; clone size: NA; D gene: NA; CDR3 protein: CASSGWDGYTF; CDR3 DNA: TGTGCCAGCAGCGGATGGGATGGCTACACCTTC
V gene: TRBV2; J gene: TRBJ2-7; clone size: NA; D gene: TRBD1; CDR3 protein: CASSDRGQGEQYF; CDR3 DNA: TGTGCCAGCAGTGATAGGGGGCAAGGCGAGCAGTACTTC
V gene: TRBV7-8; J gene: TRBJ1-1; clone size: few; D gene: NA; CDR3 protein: CASSPDTEAFF; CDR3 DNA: TGTGCCAGCAGCCCGGACACTGAAGCTTTCTTT
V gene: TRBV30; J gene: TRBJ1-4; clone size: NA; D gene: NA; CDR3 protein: CAWSPTWGGTNEKLFF; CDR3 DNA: TGTGCCTGGAGCCCTACCTGGGGGGGCACTAATGAAAAACTGTTTTTT